The present T cell receptor (beta chain) was sequenced within a study of monozygotic twins with inflammatory bowel disease. Following a re-call of the 5' RACE reads, TCRdb has one entry per CDR3 protein and lacks DNA. This listing includes some 400,000 distinct CDR3 sequences. This CDR3 is 12 amino acids long. CDR1 and CDR2 from the germline V gene are ENHRY and SYGVKD. This clonotype was sampled from a human donor with ulcerative colitis or Crohn's disease, or a healthy co-twin of an affected twin (not recorded which). The rearrangement links TRBV10-3 to TRBJ2-5; TCRdb's D gene call, TRBD2, goes unchecked for lack of DNA. Specimen: blood. CDR3 protein: CAISPEGETQYF.